Below are 21 T cell receptor beta chains sequenced from a single sample in a study of cytomegalovirus exposure and HLA in healthy donors. Using immunoSEQ multiplex PCR, the repertoire was profiled, and TCRdb retains in-frame clones only, with some absent. The sample consists of around 60,000 clones, less than 96% of them appearing once. The material sequenced was PBMCs. The receptors were gathered from a woman aged 18-29 years in good health and CMV-seronegative.

The chain is built from TRBV5-8 and TRBJ2-2; D unclear. The CDR3 sequence is 14 residues long. Germline assignment: CDR1 SGHTS and CDR2 YDEGEE. Trimming took 0 bases from V and 5 from J, leaving 8 bases between them. In nucleotides, the CDR3 is TGTGCCAGCAGCTTGGGGCCGGGTACCGGGGAGCTGTTTTTT. Its protein is CASSLGPGTGELFF.

The rearrangement uses TRBV28 and TRBJ2-7; 8 bases fit TRBD2. Germline V CDR1 and CDR2: MDHEN, SYDVKM. Trimming cost V 6 bases and J 1 base; bases outside gene matches: 8. This CDR3 is built from 15 residues. CDR3 sequence reads: CASSPGGSHSYEQYF. DNA for the CDR3: TGTGCCAGCAGCCCGGGGGGGAGCCATTCCTACGAGCAGTACTTC. The whole variable domain, remainder taken from reference TRBV28 and TRBJ2-7, is DVKVTQSSRYLVKRTGEKVFLECVQDMDHENMFWYRQDPGLGLRLIYFSYDVKMKEKGDIPEGYSVSREKKERFSLILESASTNQTSMYLCASSPGGSHSYEQYFGPGTRLTVT.

J is TRBJ2-7 and V is TRBV9; 7 bases are a match to TRBD2. Unmatched junction bases numbered 12, after V lost 2 bases and J lost 1 base. CDR1 is SGDLS, CDR2 YYNGEE, per germline. This CDR3 is 17 amino acids long. The CDR3 loop reads CASSVGPSRTSSYEQYF. Written as DNA, the CDR3 is TGTGCCAGCAGCGTGGGACCTTCGCGGACTAGTTCCTACGAGCAGTACTTC.

The chain has TRBV27 and TRBJ2-7; D perhaps matches TRBD1 (5 bases). The CDR3 spans 13 residues. The V end was cut by 1 base, the J end by 4 bases, with 8 bases between. Per germline, CDR1 MNHEY and CDR2 SMNVEV (reference sequence). As DNA, the CDR3 is TGTGCCAGCAGTTTATTGGGGCAGTACGAGCAGTACTTC. Translating it yields CASSLLGQYEQYF.

This chain joins TRBV18 and TRBJ2-5; D may be TRBD2 (5 bases). The CDR3 length is 14 residues. Germline V lookup: CDR1 KGHSH, CDR2 LQKENI. Trimming stripped 0 bases from V and 1 base from J, with 6 bases between. The CDR3, as DNA: TGTGCCAGCTCACCACCGGGGAGCCAAGAGACCCAGTACTTC. Protein product: CASSPPGSQETQYF.

The chain has TRBV5-8 and TRBJ2-7; 14 nucleotides agree with TRBD2. Germline values: CDR1 SGHTS, CDR2 YDEGEE. This CDR3 has 16 residues. The trim removed 3 bases at V and 6 bases at J, leaving 8 bases unmatched. Here the CDR3 reads CASSSRLAGGPAEQYF. DNA for the CDR3: TGTGCCAGCAGCTCTCGACTAGCGGGGGGGCCTGCCGAGCAGTACTTC.

This chain connects TRBV18 to TRBJ2-1; TRBD2 matches at 11 bases. Per the germline V gene, CDR1 is KGHSH and CDR2 is LQKENI. The CDR3 runs 14 residues. Trimming cost V 8 bases and J 8 bases; bases outside gene matches: 8. The DNA of the CDR3 is TGTGCCAGCACTATAGCGGGGGGGCCCTATGAGCAGTTCTTC. Its translation is CASTIAGGPYEQFF.

This chain uses TRBV29-1 with TRBJ1-5; maybe TRBD1 (5 bases). The CDR3 runs 13 residues. CDR1 and CDR2 from the germline V gene are SQVTM and ANQGSEA. Trimming took off 4 bases at V and 5 bases at J, with 12 bases between the two ends. The CDR3 spells CSVGQGRDQPQHF. DNA of the CDR3: TGCAGCGTTGGGCAGGGCCGGGATCAGCCCCAGCATTTT.

The rearrangement uses TRBV11-1 and TRBJ2-3; TRBD2 matches at 8 bases. The CDR3 contains 16 residues. V dropped 5 bases and J dropped 2; count of bases not matched to a gene: 9. Germline-derived CDR1 and CDR2 are SGHAT and FQDESV (reference sequence). CDR3 residues: CASSRGGNTYTDTQYF. DNA for the CDR3: TGTGCCAGCAGCCGGGGGGGAAACACCTACACAGATACGCAGTATTTT. The full variable domain, its missing parts supplied by reference TRBV11-1 and TRBJ2-3, is EAEVAQSPRYKITEKSQAVAFWCDPISGHATLYWYRQILGQGPELLVQFQDESVVDDSQLPKDRFSAERLKGVDSTLKIQPAELGDSAMYLCASSRGGNTYTDTQYFGPGTRLTVL.

The chain is built from TRBV18 and TRBJ2-7; D gene ambiguous. The CDR3 spans 13 residues. V was shortened by 3 bases and J by 0 bases, with 6 bases between the two germline ends. The germline CDR1 and CDR2 sequences are KGHSH and LQKENI. The CDR3 bases are TGTGCCAGCTCACCCCGCGACTCCTACGAGCAGTACTTC. Residues: CASSPRDSYEQYF.

The chain couples TRBV29-1 to TRBJ2-5; possible D gene TRBD1, 6 bases. The CDR3 loop spans 12 amino acids. Trimming stripped 6 bases from V and 5 bases from J, with 13 bases between. Germline values: CDR1 SQVTM, CDR2 ANQGSEA. CDR3 in DNA: TGCAGCGTGGCAGGGGCCACGGAGACCCAGTACTTC. Its translation is CSVAGATETQYF.

This chain connects TRBV27 to TRBJ2-6; tentative D call: TRBD1 (6 bases). The CDR3 is made up of 16 amino acids. The V end was cut by 2 bases, the J end by 3 bases, with 11 bases between. Germline assignment: CDR1 MNHEY and CDR2 SMNVEV (reference sequence). CDR3 residues: CASSLAAGVGANVLTF. The CDR3, as DNA: TGTGCCAGCAGTTTAGCGGCAGGGGTTGGGGCCAACGTCCTGACTTTC.

The J gene is TRBJ1-2, the V gene TRBV5-6; 12 positions match TRBD1. Germline CDR1 is SGHDT and CDR2 is YYEEEE. With V trimmed by 1 base and J by 4 bases, 2 bases remained unmatched. CDR3 length: 15 amino acids. The CDR3 DNA sequence: TGTGCCAGCAGCTTGTTGGGACAGGGGGCCTATGGCTACACCTTC. As protein: CASSLLGQGAYGYTF.

The sample holds one count of this clone. V is TRBV15 and J is TRBJ2-7, with TRBD2 identical over 12 bases. In germline, CDR1 is LNHNV, CDR2 YYDKDF (reference sequence). CDR3 length: 18 residues. Trimming at V came to 0 bases and at J to 6 bases, leaving 12 bases not matched to a gene. CDR3 loop: CATSREGTSGPVRPEQYF. CDR3 sequence (DNA): TGTGCCACCAGCAGAGAGGGGACTAGCGGGCCCGTTCGACCCGAGCAGTACTTC.

The count of this clone is one. The chain is built from TRBV18 and TRBJ1-1; D is undetermined. Trimming removed 2 bases from V and 7 bases from J, with 11 bases in between. The CDR3 is 13 amino acids. Germline values: CDR1 KGHSH, CDR2 LQKENI. The CDR3 region has the DNA TGTGCCAGCTCACCAACGGGTCGCAGTGAAGCTTTCTTT. It is translated as CASSPTGRSEAFF.

J is TRBJ1-4 and V is TRBV6-5, with a weak D call TRBD1 (6 bases). The V end was cut by 7 bases, the J end by 6 bases, with 18 bases between. The germline CDR1 and CDR2 sequences are MNHEY and SVGAGI. The CDR3 spans 15 residues. CDR3 coding DNA: TGTGCCAGCACCCCATCGGGGGCGGGGGATGAAAAACTGTTTTTT. Residues: CASTPSGAGDEKLFF.

J is TRBJ2-1 and V is TRBV7-3, with 8 nucleotides matching TRBD2. V lost 5 bases and J lost 0; bases outside the gene matches: 6. The germline CDR1 and CDR2 sequences are SGHTA and FQGTGA. The CDR3 has 16 amino acids. DNA for the CDR3: TGTGCCAGCAGCCGGGGGGGAGCGGGCTCCTACAATGAGCAGTTCTTC. Its translation: CASSRGGAGSYNEQFF. Full variable domain (rest looked up from reference TRBV7-3 and TRBJ2-1): GAGVSQTPSNKVTEKGKYVELRCDPISGHTALYWYRQSLGQGPEFLIYFQGTGAADDSGLPNDRFFAVRPEGSVSTLKIQRTERGDSAVYLCASSRGGAGSYNEQFFGPGTRLTVL.

CDR3 region: CARKHAGQGKDIQYF. As DNA, the CDR3 is TGTGCCAGGAAGCATGCCGGACAGGGGAAGGACATTCAGTACTTC. The chain combines TRBV6-5 with TRBJ2-4; 9 bases align to TRBD1. The germline gives CDR1 MNHEY, CDR2 SVGAGI. This CDR3 region has 15 residues. The V segment lost 9 bases and the J segment 8 bases; nucleotides outside the gene matches: 14.

The chain is built from TRBV4-3 and TRBJ2-1, with 7 bases identical to TRBD1. The germline V gene encodes CDR1 LGHNA and CDR2 YSLEER. The CDR3 loop spans 15 amino acids. The V gene end was trimmed by 4 bases and the J gene end by 4 bases; junction bases not matched to a gene: 7. The CDR3 protein is CASSPAWDRYNEQFF. As DNA, the CDR3 is TGCGCCAGCAGCCCAGCGTGGGACAGATACAATGAGCAGTTCTTC.

CDR3 sequence reads: CASWGTSSSTDTQYF. The CDR3 DNA sequence: TGCGCCAGCTGGGGGACTAGTTCCAGCACAGATACGCAGTATTTT. V gene TRBV5-1 combines with J gene TRBJ2-3; TRBD2 aligns across 8 bases. The ends lost 7 bases at V and 0 bases at J; junction bases unmatched: 7. The CDR3 covers 15 residues. Looked up from germline, CDR1 is SGHRS and CDR2 is YFSETQ.

The chain has TRBV9 and TRBJ2-5, with a tentative D call TRBD1 (5 bases). The CDR3 covers 14 residues. The germline V gene encodes CDR1 SGDLS and CDR2 YYNGEE. Trimming took off 0 bases at V and 5 bases at J, with 11 bases between the two ends. This chain's CDR3 is CASSVVRRVETQYF. The CDR3 region has the DNA TGTGCCAGCAGCGTAGTGCGCAGGGTGGAGACCCAGTACTTC.